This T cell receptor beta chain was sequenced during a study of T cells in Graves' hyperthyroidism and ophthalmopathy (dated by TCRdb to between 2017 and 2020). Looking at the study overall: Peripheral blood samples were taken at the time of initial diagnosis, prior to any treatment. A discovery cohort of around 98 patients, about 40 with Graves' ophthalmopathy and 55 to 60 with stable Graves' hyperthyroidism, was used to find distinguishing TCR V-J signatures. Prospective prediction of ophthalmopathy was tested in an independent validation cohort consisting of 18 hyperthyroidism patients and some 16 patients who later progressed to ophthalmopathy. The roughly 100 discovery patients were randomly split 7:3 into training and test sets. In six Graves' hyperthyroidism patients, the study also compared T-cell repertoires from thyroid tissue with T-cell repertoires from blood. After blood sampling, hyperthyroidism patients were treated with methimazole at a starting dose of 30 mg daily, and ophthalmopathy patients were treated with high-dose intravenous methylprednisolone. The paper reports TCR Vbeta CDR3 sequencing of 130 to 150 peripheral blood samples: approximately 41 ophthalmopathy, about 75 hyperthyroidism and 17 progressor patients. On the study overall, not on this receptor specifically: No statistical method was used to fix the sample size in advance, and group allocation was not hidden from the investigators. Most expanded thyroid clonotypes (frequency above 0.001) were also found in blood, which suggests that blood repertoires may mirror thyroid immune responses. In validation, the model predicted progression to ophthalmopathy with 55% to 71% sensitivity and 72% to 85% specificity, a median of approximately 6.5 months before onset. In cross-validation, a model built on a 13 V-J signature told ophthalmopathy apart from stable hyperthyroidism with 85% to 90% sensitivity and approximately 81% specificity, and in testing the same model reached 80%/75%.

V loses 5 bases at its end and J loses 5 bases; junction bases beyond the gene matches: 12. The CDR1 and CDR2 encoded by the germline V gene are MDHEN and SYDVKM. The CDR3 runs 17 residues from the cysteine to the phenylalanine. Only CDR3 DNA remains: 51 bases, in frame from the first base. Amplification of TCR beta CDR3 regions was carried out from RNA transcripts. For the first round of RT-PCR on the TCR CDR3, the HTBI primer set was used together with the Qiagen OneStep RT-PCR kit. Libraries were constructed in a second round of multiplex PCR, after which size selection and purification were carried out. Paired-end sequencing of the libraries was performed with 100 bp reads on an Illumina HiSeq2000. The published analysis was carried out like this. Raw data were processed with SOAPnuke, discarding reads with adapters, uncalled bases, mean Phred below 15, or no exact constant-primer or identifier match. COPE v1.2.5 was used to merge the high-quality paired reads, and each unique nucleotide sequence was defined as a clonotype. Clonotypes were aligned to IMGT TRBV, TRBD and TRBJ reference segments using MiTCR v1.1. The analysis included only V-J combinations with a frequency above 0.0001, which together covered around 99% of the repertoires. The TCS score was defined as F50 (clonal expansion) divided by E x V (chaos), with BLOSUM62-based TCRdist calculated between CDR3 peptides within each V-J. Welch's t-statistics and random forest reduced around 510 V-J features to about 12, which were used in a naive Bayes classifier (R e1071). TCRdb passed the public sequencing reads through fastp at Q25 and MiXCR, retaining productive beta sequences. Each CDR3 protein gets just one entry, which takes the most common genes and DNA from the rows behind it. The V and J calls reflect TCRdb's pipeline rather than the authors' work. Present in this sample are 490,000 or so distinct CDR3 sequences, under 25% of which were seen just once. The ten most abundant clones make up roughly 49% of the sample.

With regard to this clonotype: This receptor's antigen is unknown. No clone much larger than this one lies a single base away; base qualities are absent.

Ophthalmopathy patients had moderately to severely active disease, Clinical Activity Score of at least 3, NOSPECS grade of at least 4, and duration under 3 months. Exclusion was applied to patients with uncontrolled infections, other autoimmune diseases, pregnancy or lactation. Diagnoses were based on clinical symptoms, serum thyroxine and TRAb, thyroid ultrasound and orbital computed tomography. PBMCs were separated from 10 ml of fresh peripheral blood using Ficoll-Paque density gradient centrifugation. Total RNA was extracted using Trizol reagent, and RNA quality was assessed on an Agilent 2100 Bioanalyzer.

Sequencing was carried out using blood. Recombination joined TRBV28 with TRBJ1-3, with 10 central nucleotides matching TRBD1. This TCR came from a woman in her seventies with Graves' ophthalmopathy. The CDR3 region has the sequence CASSPYLRQGARNTIYF. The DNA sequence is TGTGCCAGCAGTCCCTACCTTAGACAGGGGGCAAGAAACACCATATATTTT.